Detailed here is one T cell receptor (beta chain). Its antigen is currently unknown. V lost 1 base and J lost 3, with 10 bases in between. Germline CDR1 and CDR2: DFQATT and SNEGSKA (reference sequence). The CDR3 has 13 residues. The sample comes from a study of T cells after yellow fever vaccination. Study-level points and caveats: Repertoires sorted by FACS could include abundant clonotypes that are contaminants from the bulk population.

Researchers made TCR cDNA using 5'RACE template switching, and this step added a universal primer site and UMIs. One entry per CDR3 protein results from TCRdb running MiXCR on the 5' RACE reads. The sample shows some 670,000 distinct CDR3 sequences, around an eighth of them seen only once. This rearrangement joins TRBV20-1 to TRBJ2-7; D not certain. The TCR sequence derives from a man aged 30 to 45 who received the YFV17D yellow fever vaccine. Sequenced material: PBMCs, taken on the day of the yellow fever booster vaccination. In DNA, the CDR3 is TGCAGTGCTAGAGTCGGCAGCCTCTACGAGCAGTACTTC. It encodes CSARVGSLYEQYF.